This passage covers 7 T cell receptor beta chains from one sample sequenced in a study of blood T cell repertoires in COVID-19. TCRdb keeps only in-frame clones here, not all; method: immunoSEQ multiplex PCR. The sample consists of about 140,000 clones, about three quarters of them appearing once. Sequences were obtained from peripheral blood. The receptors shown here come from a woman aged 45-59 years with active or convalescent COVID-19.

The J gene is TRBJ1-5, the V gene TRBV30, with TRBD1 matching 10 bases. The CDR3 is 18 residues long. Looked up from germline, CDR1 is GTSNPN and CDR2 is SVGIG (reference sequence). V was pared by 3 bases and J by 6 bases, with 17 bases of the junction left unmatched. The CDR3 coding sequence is TGTGCCTGGAGAAATCTTGTCGAGGACAGGGGGTCCGGTCAGCCCCAGCATTTT. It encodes CAWRNLVEDRGSGQPQHF. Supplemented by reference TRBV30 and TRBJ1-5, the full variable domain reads SQTIHQWPATLVQPVGSPLSLECTVEGTSNPNLYWYRQAAGRGLQLLFYSVGIGQISSEVPQNLSASRPQDRQFILSSKKLLLSDSGFYLCAWRNLVEDRGSGQPQHFGDGTRLSIL.

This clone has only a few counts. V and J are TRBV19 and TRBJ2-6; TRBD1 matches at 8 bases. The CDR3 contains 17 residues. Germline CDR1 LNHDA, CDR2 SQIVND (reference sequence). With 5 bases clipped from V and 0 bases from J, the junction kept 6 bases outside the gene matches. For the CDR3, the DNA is TGTGCCAGTAGTTCGGACAGGGCTGGCTCTGGGGCCAACGTCCTGACTTTC. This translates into CASSSDRAGSGANVLTF.

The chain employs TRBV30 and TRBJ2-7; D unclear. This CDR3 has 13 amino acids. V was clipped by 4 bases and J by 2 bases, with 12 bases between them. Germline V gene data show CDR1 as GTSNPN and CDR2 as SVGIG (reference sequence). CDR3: CAWKQKVTYEQYF. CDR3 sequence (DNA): TGTGCCTGGAAACAGAAGGTAACCTACGAGCAGTACTTC.

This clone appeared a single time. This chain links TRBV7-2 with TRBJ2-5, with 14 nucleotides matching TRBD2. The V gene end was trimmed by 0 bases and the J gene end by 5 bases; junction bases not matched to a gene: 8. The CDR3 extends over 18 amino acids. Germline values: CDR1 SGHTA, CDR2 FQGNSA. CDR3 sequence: CASSLASRTSGRWETQYF. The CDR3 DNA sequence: TGTGCCAGCAGCTTAGCTTCCCGGACTAGCGGGAGGTGGGAGACCCAGTACTTC.

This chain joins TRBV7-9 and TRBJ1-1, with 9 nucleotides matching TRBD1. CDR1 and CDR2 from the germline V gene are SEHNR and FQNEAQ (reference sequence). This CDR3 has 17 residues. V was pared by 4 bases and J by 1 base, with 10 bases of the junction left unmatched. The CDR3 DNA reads TGTGCCAGCAGCTGGGTCCCCGGGACAGGGACGAACACTGAAGCTTTCTTT. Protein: CASSWVPGTGTNTEAFF. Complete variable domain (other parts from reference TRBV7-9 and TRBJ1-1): DTGVSQNPRHKITKRGQNVTFRCDPISEHNRLYWYRQTLGQGPEFLTYFQNEAQLEKSRLLSDRFSAERPKGSFSTLEIQRTEQGDSAMYLCASSWVPGTGTNTEAFFGQGTRLTVV.

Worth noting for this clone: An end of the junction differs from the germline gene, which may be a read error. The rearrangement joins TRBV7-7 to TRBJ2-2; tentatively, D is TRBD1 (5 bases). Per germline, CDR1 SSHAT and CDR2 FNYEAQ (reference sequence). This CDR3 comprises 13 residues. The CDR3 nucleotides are TGTGCTAGCAGTCAAGACAGACCCGGGGAGCTGTTTTTT. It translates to CASSQDRPGELFF. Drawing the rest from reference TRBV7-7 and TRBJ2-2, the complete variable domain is GAGVSQSPRYKVTKRGQDVTLRCDPISSHATLYWYQQALGQGPEFLTYFNYEAQPDKSGLPSDRFSAERPEGSISTLTIQRTEQRDSAMYRCASSQDRPGELFFGEGSRLTVL.

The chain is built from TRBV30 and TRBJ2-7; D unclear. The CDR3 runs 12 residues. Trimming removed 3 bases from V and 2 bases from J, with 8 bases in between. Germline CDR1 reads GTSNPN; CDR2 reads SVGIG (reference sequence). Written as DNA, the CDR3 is TGTGCCTGGAGCTCCGGTCCCTACGAGCAGTACTTC. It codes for CAWSSGPYEQYF.